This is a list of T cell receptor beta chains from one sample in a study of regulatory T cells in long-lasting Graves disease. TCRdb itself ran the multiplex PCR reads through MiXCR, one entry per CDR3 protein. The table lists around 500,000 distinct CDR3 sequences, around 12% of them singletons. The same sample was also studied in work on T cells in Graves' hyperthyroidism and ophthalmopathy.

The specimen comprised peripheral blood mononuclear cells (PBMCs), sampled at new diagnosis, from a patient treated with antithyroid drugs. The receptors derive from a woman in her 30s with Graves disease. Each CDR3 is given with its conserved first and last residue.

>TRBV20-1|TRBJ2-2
CSARRVTGELFF
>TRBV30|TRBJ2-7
CARSGDSGRSEQYF
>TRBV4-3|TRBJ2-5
CASSHRGSQETQYF
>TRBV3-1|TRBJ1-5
CASSQGPGQGINQPQHF
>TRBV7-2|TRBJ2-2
CASSSRAHDTGELFF
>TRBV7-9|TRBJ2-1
CASFRGVNRGSYNEQFF
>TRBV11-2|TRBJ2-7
CASSYQSSSYEQYF
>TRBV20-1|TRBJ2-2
CSALKRVGTGELFF
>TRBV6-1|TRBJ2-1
CASRPRGSSYNEQFF
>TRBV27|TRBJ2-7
CASRGAGSYEQYF
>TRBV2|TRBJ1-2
CASKLTGGYGYTF
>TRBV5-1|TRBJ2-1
CASSFGFGGSYNEQFF
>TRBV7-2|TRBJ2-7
CASSTSGTGSYEQYF
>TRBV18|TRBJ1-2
CASSPTLGGLSGRGYTF
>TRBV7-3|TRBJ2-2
CASSPAGGTKGELFF
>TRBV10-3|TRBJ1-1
CAIREWTGGNTEAFF
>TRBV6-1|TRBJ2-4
CASSQTTVEAGGSWGKNIQYF
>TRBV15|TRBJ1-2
CATSRSNGYTF
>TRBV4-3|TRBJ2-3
CASSSGRITDTQYF
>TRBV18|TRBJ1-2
CASSPTATGAPYGYTF
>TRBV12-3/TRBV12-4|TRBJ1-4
CASSTGTGGEKLFF
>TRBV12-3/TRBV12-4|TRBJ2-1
CASSLGGAEHYNEQFF
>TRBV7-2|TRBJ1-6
CASSLKRHSPLHF
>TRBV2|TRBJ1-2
CASSSQGTLGYGYTF
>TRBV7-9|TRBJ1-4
CASSWAGLATNEKLFF
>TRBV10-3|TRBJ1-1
CAISESRWGVMNTEAFF
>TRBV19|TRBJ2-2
CASRTGTGWDGELFF
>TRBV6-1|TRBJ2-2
CASRTETGTGELFF
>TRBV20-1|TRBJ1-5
CSARLSGFGNQPQHF
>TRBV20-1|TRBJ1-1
CSARAALGTEAFF
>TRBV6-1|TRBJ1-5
CASSGSSGGHEPQHF
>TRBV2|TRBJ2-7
CASSVRPTYEQYF
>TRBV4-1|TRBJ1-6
CASSHPVGDDGSPLHF
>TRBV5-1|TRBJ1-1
CASSTDGNTEAFF
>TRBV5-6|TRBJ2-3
CASSQGDQRWNTQYF
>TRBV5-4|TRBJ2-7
CASSLTGSFEQYF